The T cell receptor beta chain described here comes from a study of blood T cells in healthy people across ages. Across the whole study: Template switching caught about one barcoded beta molecule for each two T cells.

The germline V and J ends were trimmed by 5 bases and 1 base, with 9 bases remaining between them. The CDR3 extends over 14 amino acids. CDR1 and CDR2 from the germline V gene are MGHRA and YSYEKL. This clonotype turned up a few times. Then a second PCR, running about 6 to 11 cycles, was carried out with a sample-barcoded 5' primer and a J-beta primer mix. TCRdb analysed the 5' RACE reads with MiXCR anew, one entry per CDR3 protein. The sample shows nearly 800,000 distinct CDR3 sequences, just under 25% of them seen only once. This sample was shared with a second study, whose subject was T cells of mothers and their children. Per that paper: Biologically related mothers and children overlapped slightly more than unrelated pairs, a non-significant difference.

Sequenced: blood. This TCR was recovered from a boy between 10 and 17 years old in good health. The chain recombines TRBV4-1 with TRBJ1-5; D is ambiguous. The CDR3 loop is CASSSQLSNQPQHF. CDR3 in DNA: TGCGCCAGCAGCTCACAGTTAAGCAATCAGCCCCAGCATTTT.